The TCR beta chain described here comes from a study of T cell responses to AZD1222 COVID-19 vaccine. Sequencing used immunoSEQ multiplex PCR; TCRdb keeps in-frame clones, though not all of them. This table has about 170,000 clones, around 88% appearing once. The CDR3 sequence is 16 residues long. V trimming: 7 bases; J trimming: 8 bases; junction bases outside the gene matches: 12. Germline V lookup: CDR1 WSHSY, CDR2 SAAADI. This material consisted of peripheral blood, taken 28 days after the second AZD1222 dose. This TCR came from an adult who received the AZD1222 COVID-19 vaccine. This sequence joins TRBV10-2 and TRBJ2-3; 13 bases line up with TRBD2. The CDR3 DNA sequence: TGCGCCAGCACCCATGCCACTAGCGGGGGGGCCCGTACGCAGTATTTT. Protein: CASTHATSGGARTQYF.